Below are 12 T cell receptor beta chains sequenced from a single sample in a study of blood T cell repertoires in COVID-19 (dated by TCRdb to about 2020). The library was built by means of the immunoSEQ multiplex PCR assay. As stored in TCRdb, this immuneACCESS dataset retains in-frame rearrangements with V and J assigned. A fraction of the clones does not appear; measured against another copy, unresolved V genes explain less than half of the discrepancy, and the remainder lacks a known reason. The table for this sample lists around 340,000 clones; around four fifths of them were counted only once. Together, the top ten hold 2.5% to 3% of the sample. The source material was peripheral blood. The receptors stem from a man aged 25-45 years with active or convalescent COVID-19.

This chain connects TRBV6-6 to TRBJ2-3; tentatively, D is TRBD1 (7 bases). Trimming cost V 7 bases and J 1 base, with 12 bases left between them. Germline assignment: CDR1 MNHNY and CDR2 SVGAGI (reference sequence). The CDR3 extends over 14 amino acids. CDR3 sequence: CASIRRGRTDTQYF. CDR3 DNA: TGTGCCAGCATCCGGAGGGGGCGCACAGATACGCAGTATTTT.

The chain's CDR3 is CASSPGTGVSGEQYF. The CDR3 region has the DNA TGTGCCAGTAGTCCCGGGACAGGCGTAAGTGGCGAGCAGTACTTC. This chain joins TRBV19 and TRBJ2-7; 8 nucleotides agree with TRBD1. Germline lookup yields CDR1 LNHDA and CDR2 SQIVND (reference sequence). V was clipped by 5 bases and J by 6 bases; unmatched bases: 12. The CDR3 extends over 15 amino acids.

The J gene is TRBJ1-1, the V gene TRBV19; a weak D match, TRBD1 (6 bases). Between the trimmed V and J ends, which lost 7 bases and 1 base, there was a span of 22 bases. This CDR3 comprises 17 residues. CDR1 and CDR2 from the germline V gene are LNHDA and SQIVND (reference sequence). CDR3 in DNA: TGTGCCAGTACCTCGCTGACAGGCATTAATCAGAACACTGAAGCTTTCTTT. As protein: CASTSLTGINQNTEAFF. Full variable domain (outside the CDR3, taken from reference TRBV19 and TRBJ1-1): DGGITQSPKYLFRKEGQNVTLSCEQNLNHDAMYWYRQDPGQGLRLIYYSQIVNDFQKGDIAEGYSVSREKKESFPLTVTSAQKNPTAFYLCASTSLTGINQNTEAFFGQGTRLTVV.

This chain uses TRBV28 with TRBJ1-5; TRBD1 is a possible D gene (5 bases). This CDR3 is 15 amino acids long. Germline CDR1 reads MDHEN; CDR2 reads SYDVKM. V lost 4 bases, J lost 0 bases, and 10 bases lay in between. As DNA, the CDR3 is TGTGCCAGCAGTTCCACGGGGGTTAGCAATCAGCCCCAGCATTTT. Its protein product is CASSSTGVSNQPQHF.

The CDR3 nucleotides are TGTGCCAGCAGTTCCAGGGGGTCCCAAACGCCCCAGCATTTT. As protein: CASSSRGSQTPQHF. The chain carries TRBV6-7 and TRBJ1-5; 7 nucleotides line up with TRBD1. TRBV6-7 is placed among ORFs of uncertain function. This CDR3 has 14 amino acids. The ends lost 4 bases at V and 9 bases at J; junction bases unmatched: 9.

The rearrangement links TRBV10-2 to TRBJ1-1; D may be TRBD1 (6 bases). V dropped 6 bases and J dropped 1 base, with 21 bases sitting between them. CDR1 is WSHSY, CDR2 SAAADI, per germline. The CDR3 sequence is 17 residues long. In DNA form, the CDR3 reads TGCGCCAGCAGGAAACAGGGCTTAACGGACCAGAACACTGAAGCTTTCTTT. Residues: CASRKQGLTDQNTEAFF.

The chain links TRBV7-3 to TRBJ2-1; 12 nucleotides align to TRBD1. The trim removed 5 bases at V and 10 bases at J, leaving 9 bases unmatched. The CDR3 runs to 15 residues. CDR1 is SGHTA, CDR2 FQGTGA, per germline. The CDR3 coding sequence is TGTGCCAGCAGCCCCCGAGGGACAGGGGGCTACGAGCAGTTCTTC. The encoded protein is CASSPRGTGGYEQFF. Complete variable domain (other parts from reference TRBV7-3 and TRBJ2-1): GAGVSQTPSNKVTEKGKYVELRCDPISGHTALYWYRQSLGQGPEFLIYFQGTGAADDSGLPNDRFFAVRPEGSVSTLKIQRTERGDSAVYLCASSPRGTGGYEQFFGPGTRLTVL.

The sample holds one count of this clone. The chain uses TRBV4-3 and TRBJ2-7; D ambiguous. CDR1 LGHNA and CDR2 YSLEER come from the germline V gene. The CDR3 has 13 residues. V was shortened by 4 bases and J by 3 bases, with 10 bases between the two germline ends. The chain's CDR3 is CASSPWAGYEQYF. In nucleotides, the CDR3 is TGCGCCAGCAGCCCCTGGGCCGGCTACGAGCAGTACTTC.

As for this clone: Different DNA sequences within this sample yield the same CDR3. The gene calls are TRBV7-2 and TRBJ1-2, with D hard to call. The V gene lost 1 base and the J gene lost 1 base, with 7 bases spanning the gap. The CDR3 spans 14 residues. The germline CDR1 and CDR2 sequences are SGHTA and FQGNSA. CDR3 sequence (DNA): TGTGCCAGCAGCTTAGGGAGGATTAACTATGGCTACACCTTC. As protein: CASSLGRINYGYTF.

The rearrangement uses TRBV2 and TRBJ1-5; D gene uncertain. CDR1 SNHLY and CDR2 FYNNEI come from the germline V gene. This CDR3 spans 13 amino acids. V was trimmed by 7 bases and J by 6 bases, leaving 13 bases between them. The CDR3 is CASKPQAGQPQHF. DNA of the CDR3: TGTGCCAGCAAACCCCAAGCGGGTCAGCCCCAGCATTTT.

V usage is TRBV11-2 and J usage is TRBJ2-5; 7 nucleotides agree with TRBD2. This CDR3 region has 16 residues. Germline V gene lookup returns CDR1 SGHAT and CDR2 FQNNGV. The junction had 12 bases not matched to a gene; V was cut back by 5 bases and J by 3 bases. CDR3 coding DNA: TGTGCCAGCAGCCCTCTTGAATCGGCGGGAGAAGAGACCCAGTACTTC. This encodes CASSPLESAGEETQYF.

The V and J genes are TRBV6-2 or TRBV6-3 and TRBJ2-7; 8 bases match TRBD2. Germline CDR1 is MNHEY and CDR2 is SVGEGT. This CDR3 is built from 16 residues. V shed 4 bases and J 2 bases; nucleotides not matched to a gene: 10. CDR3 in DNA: TGTGCCAGCAGTTCCGGGAGGGCCCTGGTCCCCTACGAGCAGTACTTC. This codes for CASSSGRALVPYEQYF.